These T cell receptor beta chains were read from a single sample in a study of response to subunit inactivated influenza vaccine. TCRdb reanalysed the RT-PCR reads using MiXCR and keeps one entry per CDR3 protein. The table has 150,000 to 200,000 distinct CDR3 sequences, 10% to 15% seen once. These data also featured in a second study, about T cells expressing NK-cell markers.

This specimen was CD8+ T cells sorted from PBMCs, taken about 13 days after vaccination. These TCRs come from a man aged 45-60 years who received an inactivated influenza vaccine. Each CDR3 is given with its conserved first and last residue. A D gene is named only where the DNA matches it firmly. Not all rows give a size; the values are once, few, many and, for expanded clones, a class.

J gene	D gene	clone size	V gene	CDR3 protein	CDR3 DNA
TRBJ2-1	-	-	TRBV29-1	CSVEPLQEAVGNEQFF	TGCAGCGTTGAACCCCTACAGGAGGCCGTTGGCAATGAGCAGTTCTTC
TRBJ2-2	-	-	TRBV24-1	CATSDLRVGTWDNPTGELFF	TGTGCCACCAGTGATTTAAGGGTTGGTACGTGGGACAATCCTACCGGGGAGCTGTTTTTT
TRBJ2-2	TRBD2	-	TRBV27	CASSLIAGGPTGELFF	TGTGCCAGCAGTTTAATAGCGGGAGGGCCCACCGGGGAGCTGTTTTTT
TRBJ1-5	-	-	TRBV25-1	CASSEGWRVDQPQHF	TGTGCCAGCAGTGAAGGGTGGAGGGTTGATCAGCCCCAGCATTTT
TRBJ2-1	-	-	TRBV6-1	CATTRRGDNEQFF	TGTGCTACCACCCGTAGGGGTGACAATGAGCAGTTCTTC
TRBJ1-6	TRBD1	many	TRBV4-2	CASSHGPGQGKEGNNSPLHF	TGTGCCAGCAGCCACGGACCGGGACAGGGGAAAGAAGGAAATAATTCACCCCTCCACTTT
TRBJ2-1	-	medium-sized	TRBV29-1	CSSGSYNEQFF	TGCAGCTCCGGCTCCTACAATGAGCAGTTCTTC
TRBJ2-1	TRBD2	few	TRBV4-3	CASSQGSGRRYEQFF	TGCGCCAGCAGCCAAGGAAGCGGGAGGCGGTATGAGCAGTTCTTC
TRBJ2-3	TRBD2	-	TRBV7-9	CASSLGVVGGVTDTQYF	TGTGCCAGCAGCTTAGGAGTAGTGGGGGGGGTGACAGATACGCAGTATTTT
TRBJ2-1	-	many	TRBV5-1	CASNQWGPVDEQFF	TGCGCCAGCAATCAGTGGGGCCCTGTTGATGAGCAGTTCTTC
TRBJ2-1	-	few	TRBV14	CASSTGPSSYNEQFF	TGTGCCAGCAGCACCGGTCCTAGCTCCTACAATGAGCAGTTCTTC
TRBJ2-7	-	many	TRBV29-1	CSVEDRRQGNSYEQYF	TGCAGCGTTGAAGATCGACGGCAGGGTAACTCCTACGAGCAGTACTTC
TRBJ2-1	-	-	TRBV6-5	CASSYLALAPDSYNEQFF	TGTGCCAGCAGTTACTTAGCCCTAGCGCCAGACAGCTACAATGAGCAGTTCTTC
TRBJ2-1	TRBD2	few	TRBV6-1	CASTTGRGEAYEQFF	TGTGCCAGCACTACCGGGAGGGGAGAGGCCTATGAGCAGTTCTTC
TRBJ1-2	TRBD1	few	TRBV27	CASSFTTGGGYTF	TGTGCCAGCAGTTTTACGACAGGGGGTGGCTACACCTTC
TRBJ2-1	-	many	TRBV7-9	CASSNWTAPEQFF	TGTGCCAGCAGCAACTGGACGGCCCCCGAGCAGTTCTTC
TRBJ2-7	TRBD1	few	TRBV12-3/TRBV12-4	CASSQGQNLYEQYF	TGTGCCAGCAGTCAGGGACAGAATCTCTACGAGCAGTACTTC
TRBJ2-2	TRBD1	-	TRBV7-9	CASSYPRGQPNTGELFF	TGTGCCAGCAGCTATCCTAGGGGGCAGCCGAACACCGGGGAGCTGTTTTTT
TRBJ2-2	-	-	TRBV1	CTSSQEATSSGELFF	TGCACCAGCAGCCAAGAAGCAACGTCTTCCGGGGAGCTGTTTTTT
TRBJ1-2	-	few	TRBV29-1	CSVANELAGYTF	TGCAGCGTTGCAAACGAACTAGCTGGCTACACCTTC
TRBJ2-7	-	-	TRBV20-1	CSARDLEEFPSEQYF	TGCAGTGCTAGAGATCTTGAGGAGTTCCCTTCTGAGCAGTACTTC
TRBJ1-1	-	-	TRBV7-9	CASSLVRRLNTEAFF	TGTGCCAGCAGCTTAGTTCGCAGGCTGAACACTGAAGCTTTCTTT
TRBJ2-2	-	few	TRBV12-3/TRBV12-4	CASSFVGNTGELFF	TGTGCCAGCAGTTTCGTAGGTAACACCGGGGAGCTGTTTTTT
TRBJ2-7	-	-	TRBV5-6	CASGQGPAYEQYF	TGTGCCAGCGGGCAGGGACCGGCCTACGAGCAGTACTTC
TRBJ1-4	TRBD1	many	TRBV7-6	CASSLTRWTGGNEKLFF	TGTGCCAGCAGCTTAACTAGATGGACAGGCGGGAATGAAAAACTGTTTTTT
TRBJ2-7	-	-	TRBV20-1	CSARGRGNYEQYF	TGCAGTGCTAGAGGGCGGGGAAACTACGAGCAGTACTTC
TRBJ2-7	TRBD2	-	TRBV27	CASSLWSGGPGEQYF	TGTGCCAGCAGTTTATGGTCGGGAGGGCCCGGCGAGCAGTACTTC